These T cell receptor beta chains were read from a single sample in a study of blood T cell repertoires in COVID-19. Data came from immunoSEQ multiplex PCR; TCRdb stores just in-frame clones and leaves some out. Of some 270,000 clones in the sample, approximately 85% are singletons; the top ten hold about 10%. The sequenced sample consisted of peripheral blood. All receptors come from a woman in her sixties or seventies with acute or convalescent COVID-19. CDR3s include the opening cysteine and the closing phenylalanine or tryptophan. A D gene is named only where the DNA matches it firmly. Clone size is not always given. Where it is, it says once, few, many or a class for expanded clones.

TRBJ1-1 | TRBV3-1/TRBV3-2 | - | few | CASSQDIRATEAFF | TGTGCCAGCAGCCAAGATATCAGGGCCACTGAAGCTTTCTTT
TRBJ1-5 | TRBV2 | - | - | CASSVRPVASNQPQHF | TGTGCCAGCAGTGTCAGGCCAGTCGCTAGCAATCAGCCCCAGCATTTT
TRBJ2-7 | TRBV6-1 | - | - | CASSTTGSSYEQYF | TGTGCCAGCAGTACGACAGGTAGCTCCTACGAGCAGTACTTC
TRBJ2-7 | TRBV7-2 | - | few | CASSLDGTSGYEQYF | TGTGCCAGCAGCCTGGACGGGACATCTGGCTACGAGCAGTACTTC
TRBJ1-1 | TRBV4-2 | TRBD1 | - | CASRMTGGLTEAFF | TGTGCCAGCAGGATGACAGGGGGGTTGACTGAAGCTTTCTTT
TRBJ1-2 | TRBV29-1 | TRBD1 | - | CSVGGQGAYGYTF | TGCAGCGTTGGGGGACAGGGGGCCTATGGCTACACCTTC
TRBJ1-1 | TRBV6-2/TRBV6-3 | - | - | CASSYLKGSAEAFF | TGTGCCAGCAGTTACCTGAAGGGTAGCGCTGAAGCTTTCTTT
TRBJ2-7 | TRBV3-1/TRBV3-2 | - | - | CASSQGYGGGSGYEQYF | TGTGCCAGCAGCCAAGGTTACGGTGGTGGTAGCGGCTACGAGCAGTACTTC
TRBJ2-3 | TRBV5-6 | - | once | CASSLRVTDTQYF | TGTGCCAGCAGCTTGCGAGTCACAGATACGCAGTATTTT
TRBJ2-6 | TRBV10-2 | TRBD1 | - | CASTGTGSGANVLTF | TGCGCCAGCACCGGGACAGGGTCTGGGGCCAACGTCCTGACTTTC
TRBJ1-4 | TRBV5-1 | TRBD1 | - | CASSSGTGNEKLFF | TGCGCCAGCAGCTCTGGGACAGGAAATGAAAAACTGTTTTTT
TRBJ1-3 | TRBV6-5 | TRBD1 | - | CASSQTGPTIYF | TGTGCCAGCAGTCAGACAGGGCCCACCATATATTTT
TRBJ1-2 | TRBV6-5 | TRBD1 | once | CASRETGFYGYTF | TGTGCCAGCAGGGAGACAGGGTTCTATGGCTACACCTTC
TRBJ2-1 | TRBV7-2 | TRBD2 | few | CASSLGIVGRGEQFF | TGTGCCAGCAGCTTAGGCATCGTGGGGAGGGGTGAGCAGTTCTTC
TRBJ1-4 | TRBV5-1 | - | - | CASSLSLSGGLGEKLFF | TGCGCCAGCAGCTTGTCCCTTTCCGGGGGGTTGGGCGAAAAACTGTTTTTT
TRBJ2-5 | TRBV11-2 | - | - | CASSFQGLGETQYF | TGTGCCAGCAGCTTCCAGGGTTTGGGAGAGACCCAGTACTTC
TRBJ2-5 | TRBV5-1 | - | - | CASSQEPGHQETQYF | TGCGCCAGCAGCCAAGAACCGGGACATCAAGAGACCCAGTACTTC
TRBJ2-2 | TRBV24-1 | TRBD1 | - | CATSDENPTGGRRGELFF | TGTGCCACCAGTGATGAGAACCCGACAGGGGGTCGTCGGGGGGAGCTGTTTTTT
TRBJ2-2 | TRBV5-8 | TRBD1 | - | CASSLKDRASGELFF | TGTGCCAGCAGCTTGAAAGACAGGGCAAGCGGGGAGCTGTTTTTT
TRBJ1-1 | TRBV7-9 | TRBD1 | - | CASSQGTANTEAFF | TGTGCCAGCAGCCAGGGGACAGCCAACACTGAAGCTTTCTTT
TRBJ2-7 | TRBV7-9 | - | - | CASSTGQNALGEQYF | TGTGCCAGCAGCACAGGACAGAACGCTTTGGGAGAGCAGTACTTC
TRBJ2-7 | TRBV20-1 | - | - | CSASVQGPGEQYF | TGCAGTGCTAGTGTCCAGGGTCCGGGCGAGCAGTACTTC
TRBJ2-3 | TRBV19 | - | - | CASGPQGTLRADTQYF | TGTGCCAGCGGGCCACAGGGAACCCTCCGCGCAGATACGCAGTATTTT
TRBJ1-5 | TRBV7-2 | TRBD1 | - | CASSEGQGFPNQPQHF | TGTGCCAGCAGCGAGGGACAGGGGTTCCCCAATCAGCCCCAGCATTTT
TRBJ2-6 | TRBV21-1 | - | - | CASPSRLTGANVLTF | TGTGCCAGCCCAAGCCGCTTAACTGGGGCCAACGTCCTGACTTTC
TRBJ1-2 | TRBV18 | - | - | CASSQDRVFNYGYTF | TGTGCCAGCTCCCAGGACAGAGTCTTTAACTATGGCTACACCTTC
TRBJ2-2 | TRBV18 | - | - | CASSGQSDTGELFF | TGTGCCAGCTCAGGACAGTCCGACACCGGGGAGCTGTTTTTT
TRBJ1-5 | TRBV12-3/TRBV12-4 | - | - | CASSLGSHQPQHF | TGTGCCAGCAGTTTAGGAAGCCATCAGCCCCAGCATTTT
TRBJ2-1 | TRBV15 | TRBD1 | - | CATSRGGTGGNEQFF | TGTGCCACCAGCAGAGGTGGGACAGGGGGAAATGAGCAGTTCTTC
TRBJ1-2 | TRBV9 | TRBD1 | - | CASSVEKGTGWGYGYTF | TGTGCCAGCAGCGTCGAAAAGGGGACAGGGTGGGGCTATGGCTACACCTTC
TRBJ2-5 | TRBV19 | TRBD2 | - | CASKLAGEAETQYF | TGTGCCAGTAAGTTAGCGGGGGAAGCTGAGACCCAGTACTTC
TRBJ2-3 | TRBV7-2 | - | - | CASSLGMWFRGATTDTQYF | TGTGCCAGCAGCTTAGGAATGTGGTTTCGCGGGGCTACCACAGATACGCAGTATTTT
TRBJ1-2 | TRBV7-9 | - | - | CASSLAFSGTYGYTF | TGTGCCAGCAGCTTAGCGTTTTCAGGCACTTATGGCTACACCTTC
TRBJ1-2 | TRBV18 | TRBD1 | once | CASSPQGAGGYTF | TGTGCCAGCTCACCGCAGGGGGCCGGAGGCTACACCTTC
TRBJ1-1 | TRBV5-1 | - | - | CASSEQGRDLEAFF | TGCGCCAGCAGCGAACAGGGAAGGGACCTTGAAGCTTTCTTT
TRBJ2-2 | TRBV24-1 | - | once | CATGRHTTGELFF | TGTGCCACCGGCCGACATACCACCGGGGAGCTGTTTTTT
TRBJ1-1 | TRBV5-1 | TRBD1 | - | CASSPIVGQVSEAFF | TGCGCCAGCAGCCCAATCGTGGGACAGGTCTCTGAAGCTTTCTTT
TRBJ2-2 | TRBV5-6 | - | - | CASSLFGNTGELFF | TGTGCCAGCAGCTTGTTCGGGAACACCGGGGAGCTGTTTTTT
TRBJ1-3 | TRBV6-6 | - | once | CASSPDRSFLSGNTIYF | TGTGCCAGCAGTCCCGACAGGTCCTTCCTCTCTGGAAACACCATATATTTT
TRBJ2-5 | TRBV15 | TRBD2 | - | CATSRDASGEETQYF | TGTGCCACCAGCAGAGATGCTAGCGGGGAAGAGACCCAGTACTTC
TRBJ1-2 | TRBV18 | - | - | CASSSDRNYGYTF | TGTGCCAGCTCTTCCGACAGGAACTATGGCTACACCTTC